The sequence of this TCR beta chain was determined in a study of blood T cells in healthy people across ages (dated by TCRdb to the mid-2010s). About the study as a whole: Template switching captured roughly one uniquely barcoded TCR beta cDNA molecule per two T cells in model experiments. To track age-related changes in TCR beta repertoire diversity, the study relied on deep sequencing normalized with unique cDNA molecular identifiers. Four age groups were formed from the donors: young (average approximately 15 years), middle-aged (approximately 39), aged (around 68) and long-lived (around 80). To avoid experimental bias, donors of different ages were distributed randomly across sequencing lanes. Two additional independent replicas of 1 million unique cDNA reads from the same blood draw were analyzed for two donors (one aged 18 to 29 and one aged 80 or older). What the authors observed across the whole study: Because donor CMV infection status was unknown, age-related changes in expanded clonotypes were potentially confounded. Total diversity estimates from one million sequenced T cells were considered lower bounds and underestimates. A strong correlation was found between observed TCR beta diversity and the percentage of naive T cells measured by flow cytometry. Compared with the aged group, more naive CD4+ T cells, fewer expanded clones and increased TCR diversity were shown by the long-lived group, suggesting age selection. Observed TCR beta diversity per million T cells fell roughly linearly with age, and a significant reduction was already apparent by age about 43. Bulk unsorted PBMC profiling prevented conclusive comparison of naive and antigen-experienced compartments.

Counted from cysteine to phenylalanine, this CDR3 has 13 amino acids. Only the CDR3 region is kept as DNA, spanning 39 bases read in frame from base 1. V and J are truncated by 5 bases and 5 bases respectively, leaving an intervening sequence of 12 bases. From a lookup of the germline V gene (reference sequence), CDR1 and CDR2 are SEHNR and FQNEAQ. Systemically healthy Caucasian individuals from Russia, approximately 39 in total and aged about 6 to 95 years, were included as donors. Each donor gave around 9.9 milliliters of peripheral blood, collected into EDTA-treated Vacutainer tubes. Ficoll-Paque density-gradient centrifugation was used to isolate PBMCs, with at least 6 million per sample. Total RNA was extracted from PBMCs with Trizol reagent, with at least 5 micrograms obtained per sample. For every donor, an aliquot of PBMCs went through flow cytometry to measure the percentages of naive CD45RAhigh/CD27high T cells.

Library generation was performed with 5' RACE. The sample was run on an Illumina HiSeq 2500. A second roughly 7 to 11 cycle PCR used a sample-barcoded 5' primer and a J-beta primer mix. A unique molecular identifier was introduced onto each TCR beta cDNA molecule by a template-switch 5' adaptor carrying 12 random nucleotides. Each sample yielded at least 2.5 million CDR3-containing paired-end reads. First-strand cDNA synthesis was performed from all RNA using the Mint cDNA synthesis kit, with priming by a TRBC-specific oligonucleotide. After uracil-DNA glycosylase treatment, a first 18-cycle PCR used universal primers M1SS and BC2_uni_R on all cDNA. As for how the authors treated the data: Each sample was normalized by randomly selecting 1 million high-quality reads, each carrying a distinct molecular identifier. Instead of being binned into consensus sequences, reads with shared molecular identifiers were discarded. CDR3 identification, clonotype clustering and error correction used MiTCR with a Q25 quality threshold and the strictest error-elimination algorithm. Lower-bound total TCR beta diversity was estimated with a nonparametric unseen species model using Euler transformation. TCRdb handled the public reads itself, with Q25 trimming in fastp and clone calling in MiXCR, and kept productive beta chains. Each record represents a unique CDR3 protein, reported with the most common genes and DNA among its rows. These V and J calls derive from TCRdb rather than the authors' analysis. The sample data list approximately 320,000 distinct CDR3 sequences, and about 25% of these were observed just once. The biggest ten clones account for over 25% of the sample.

This clonotype was detected a few times. Its antigen remains unidentified. Base qualities were left out, and no much larger clone turns up one base away. The V and J segments used are TRBV7-9 and TRBJ2-5, with the D segment possibly TRBD1 or TRBD2, each aligning over 5 bases. This receptor was identified in a woman between 65 and 79 years old in good health. The sample taken for sequencing was blood. The CDR3 here reads CASSHGAVETQYF. DNA sequence: TGTGCCAGCAGCCACGGGGCTGTGGAGACCCAGTACTTC.